The T cell receptor (beta chain) under discussion was sequenced for a study of neoadjuvant anti-PD-1 for oral cavity cancer. This CDR3 region has 15 residues. Germline values: CDR1 SNHLY, CDR2 FYNNEI. J lost 7 bases, V lost 8 bases, and 10 bases had no gene match. Measured with immunoSEQ multiplex PCR; TCRdb has only the in-frame clones, and not every one. The table includes over 65,000 clones, around 85% detected once. As for time point: after neoadjuvant nivolumab, at surgical resection. The V call is TRBV2, the J call TRBJ2-2, with 10 positions matching TRBD2. The clonotype originates from a person aged 35-79 years with oral cavity squamous cell carcinoma. This specimen consisted of PBMCs, obtained after nivolumab (anti-PD-1) treatment. The CDR3 bases are TGTGCCAGCCGGGCGGCTAGCGGGAGTGTCGGGGAGCTGTTTTTT. It translates to CASRAASGSVGELFF.